Presented here are 20 T cell receptor beta chains from one specimen sequenced in a study of T cells expressing NK-cell markers. TCRdb reworked the 5' RACE reads into one entry per CDR3 protein, no DNA. Listed are about half a million distinct CDR3 sequences; under 1.5% falls within the top ten. Sequenced input: blood T cells: a sorted CD56 or NKG2C T cell subset, CD4+ or CD8+ T cells, or bulk PBMC T cells (not recorded which). The receptors here all came from a woman in her fifties or sixties in good health.

This rearrangement joins TRBV15 to TRBJ2-1; TCRdb indicates TRBD1, and absent DNA this call remains unverified. CDR1 and CDR2 (germline): LNHNV, YYDKDF (reference sequence). This CDR3 is built from 16 residues. The CDR3 spells CATSRVPGQGGHEQFF.

The CDR3 protein is CSAWTGWTEAFF. The rearrangement uses TRBV20-1 and TRBJ1-1; the D gene TCRdb calls, TRBD1, cannot be checked with no DNA. The CDR3 has 12 residues. The germline V gene encodes CDR1 DFQATT and CDR2 SNEGSKA (reference sequence).

The chain links TRBV3-1 to TRBJ1-2. Germline CDR1 reads LGHDT; CDR2 reads YNNKEL (reference sequence). The CDR3 is made up of 13 amino acids. The CDR3 region is CASSLEPNYGYTF. The full variable domain, completed using reference TRBV3-1 and TRBJ1-2, is DTAVSQTPKYLVTQMGNDKSIKCEQNLGHDTMYWYKQDSKKFLKIMFSYNNKELIINETVPNRFSPKSPDKAHLNLHINSLELGDSAVYFCASSLEPNYGYTFGSGTRLTVV.

The chain uses TRBV11-3 and TRBJ1-1; TCRdb designates TRBD1, a call that cannot be tested without DNA. From germline, CDR1 is SGHNT and CDR2 YENEEA. The CDR3 has 12 residues. The CDR3 loop reads CASSLTGAEAFF.

The V gene is TRBV12-3 or TRBV12-4, the J gene TRBJ2-3; TCRdb's D call of TRBD2 is untestable without DNA. CDR3 size: 16 residues. This chain's CDR3 is CASTHPPSGSTDTQYF.

This chain joins TRBV6-5 and TRBJ1-3. Germline V gene lookup returns CDR1 MNHEY and CDR2 SVGAGI. The CDR3 covers 11 residues. CDR3 residues: CASIQGNTIYF.

V gene TRBV25-1 combines with J gene TRBJ2-7; TCRdb names TRBD1, which stays unverified in the absence of DNA. The CDR3 sequence is 15 residues long. The germline gives CDR1 MGHDK, CDR2 SYGVNS. CDR3 amino acids: CASSEDSGRSSEQYF.

The chain couples TRBV7-9 to TRBJ2-4; TCRdb returns TRBD2, unconfirmable since there is no DNA. The CDR3 covers 14 residues. Germline CDR1 and CDR2: SEHNR and FQNEAQ (reference sequence). CDR3 sequence reads: CASRPTLGGNIQYF.

The J gene is TRBJ2-1, the V gene TRBV14; TCRdb reports TRBD2, a call that lacks DNA to check it against. Looked up from germline, CDR1 is SGHDN and CDR2 is FVKESK. CDR3 length equals 19 residues. The CDR3 loop reads CASSQELAGGPKTGNEQFF.

This chain joins TRBV28 and TRBJ2-1; TCRdb gives TRBD2 as the D gene, but with no DNA this cannot be confirmed. The germline V gene encodes CDR1 MDHEN and CDR2 SYDVKM. The CDR3 has 16 amino acids. Here the CDR3 reads CASSLSSGRGYNEQFF.

This sequence joins TRBV27 and TRBJ1-2; checking the TCRdb D call of TRBD1 is not possible without DNA. The CDR3 contains 13 residues. Germline V CDR1 and CDR2: MNHEY, SMNVEV (reference sequence). CDR3 region: CASSIDSLYGYTF.

The V gene is TRBV14, the J gene TRBJ1-2. The CDR3 sequence is 14 residues long. Germline CDR1 is SGHDN and CDR2 is FVKESK. The CDR3 loop is CASSQVHTNYGYTF. The full variable domain, rest sourced from reference TRBV14 and TRBJ1-2, is EAGVTQFPSHSVIEKGQTVTLRCDPISGHDNLYWYRRVMGKEIKFLLHFVKESKQDESGMPNNRFLAERTGGTYSTLKVQPAELEDSGVYFCASSQVHTNYGYTFGSGTRLTVV.

The rearrangement uses TRBV5-1 and TRBJ2-5; lacking DNA, the TRBD1 call made by TCRdb goes unchecked. The CDR3 sequence is 13 residues long. Germline assignment: CDR1 SGHRS and CDR2 YFSETQ. Here the CDR3 reads CASKWTGGETQYF.

V and J are TRBV5-6 and TRBJ1-5. CDR3 length: 12 amino acids. Germline V gene lookup returns CDR1 SGHDT and CDR2 YYEEEE. The CDR3 spells CASSPFGQPQHF.

This sequence joins TRBV18 and TRBJ1-5. The CDR3 has 14 amino acids. Germline assignment: CDR1 KGHSH and CDR2 LQKENI. CDR3 sequence: CASSPLGRNQPQHF.

The chain couples TRBV15 to TRBJ1-2; TCRdb names TRBD1, which stays unverified in the absence of DNA. This CDR3 spans 15 amino acids. Germline CDR1 reads LNHNV; CDR2 reads YYDKDF (reference sequence). The CDR3 here is CATSRDTGASYGYTF.

This chain connects TRBV11-1 to TRBJ1-1; TCRdb gives TRBD1 as the D gene, but with no DNA this cannot be confirmed. The CDR3 is made up of 13 amino acids. From germline, CDR1 is SGHAT and CDR2 FQDESV (reference sequence). Here the CDR3 reads CASSPRGQGEAFF.

The rearrangement links TRBV7-8 to TRBJ2-5; lacking DNA, the TRBD2 call made by TCRdb goes unchecked. The CDR3 has 14 residues. The germline CDR1 and CDR2 sequences are SGHVS and FQNEAQ. The CDR3 loop is CASSLGDLQETQYF.

The V call is TRBV7-8, the J call TRBJ2-1; the D call of TRBD1 rests on TCRdb alone, since no DNA is present to check it. Germline values: CDR1 SGHVS, CDR2 FQNEAQ. The CDR3 is 21 residues long. CDR3 amino acids: CASSLAFIDMLSGDRDNEQFF. The complete variable domain, with remaining parts taken from reference TRBV7-8 and TRBJ2-1, reads GAGVSQSPRYKVAKRGQDVALRCDPISGHVSLFWYQQALGQGPEFLTYFQNEAQLDKSGLPSDRFFAERPEGSVSTLKIQRTQQEDSAVYLCASSLAFIDMLSGDRDNEQFFGPGTRLTVL.

The chain links TRBV14 to TRBJ1-1; TCRdb names TRBD1, which stays unverified in the absence of DNA. In germline, CDR1 is SGHDN, CDR2 FVKESK. The CDR3 is 16 residues long. The CDR3 loop reads CASSHRTGPRGTEAFF.